A selection of T cell receptor beta chains follows, all from one sample in a study of blood T cell repertoires in COVID-19. The protocol was immunoSEQ multiplex PCR, while the TCRdb copy is restricted to in-frame clones and leaves out a portion. The sample has some 280,000 clones; about 82% are singletons. Sequencing input: peripheral blood. Every receptor here comes from a woman in her 50s with active or convalescent COVID-19. Both conserved end residues are part of each CDR3. The D gene is left open where the match is weak. Some rows mark clone size as missing; the rest say once, few, many or name a class of expanded clone.

length	V	J	D	size	DNA	CDR3
14	TRBV9	TRBJ2-1	TRBD2	-	TGTGCCAGCAGCGCGACTAGCGGGTACAATGAGCAGTTCTTC	CASSATSGYNEQFF
13	TRBV5-4	TRBJ1-1	-	-	TGTGCCAGCAGCTGGGGGGAGAACACTGAAGCTTTCTTT	CASSWGENTEAFF
16	TRBV9	TRBJ1-2	TRBD1	-	TGTGCCAGCAGCCCCCGCACCGGACAGGGGAACTATGGCTACACCTTC	CASSPRTGQGNYGYTF
14	TRBV2	TRBJ2-7	TRBD2	-	TGTGCCAGCACTACCCGCGGGAGTAGGTACGAGCAGTACTTC	CASTTRGSRYEQYF
14	TRBV11-2	TRBJ2-7	TRBD2	-	TGTGCCAGCAGCCCTCAGGGACTAGCGGGCGAGCAGTACTTC	CASSPQGLAGEQYF
12	TRBV4-1	TRBJ2-7	-	many	TGCGCCAGCAGCCAAGATTACTACGAGCAGTACTTC	CASSQDYYEQYF
12	TRBV2	TRBJ1-1	-	-	TGTGCCAGCAATGGGGCGAACACTGAAGCTTTCTTT	CASNGANTEAFF
14	TRBV2	TRBJ1-1	TRBD1	-	TGTGCCAGCACCAGGGACAGGGCTAACACTGAAGCTTTCTTT	CASTRDRANTEAFF
11	TRBV20-1	TRBJ2-4	-	-	TGCAGTGCTCCACTATTAAACATTCAGTACTTC	CSAPLLNIQYF
17	TRBV11-2	TRBJ2-1	TRBD2	-	TGTGCCAGCAGCTCCGTAGGAGCGGGAGAAGGTTGGCATGAGCAGTTCTTC	CASSSVGAGEGWHEQFF
14	TRBV2	TRBJ1-2	-	few	TGTGCCAGCAGTATCAAAAAGGGGATCAGTGGCTACACCTTC	CASSIKKGISGYTF
14	TRBV5-1	TRBJ1-2	-	-	TGCGCCAGCAGCTTGGACGTAGGGGACTATGGCTACACCTTC	CASSLDVGDYGYTF
13	TRBV10-3	TRBJ1-5	TRBD1	-	TGTGCCATCAGCGACAGGGGAGAGCAGCCCCAGCATTTT	CAISDRGEQPQHF